Shown below are 6 T cell receptor beta chains from a single sample sequenced in a study of cytomegalovirus exposure and HLA in healthy donors. Some clones are missing from TCRdb's copy, which holds only in-frame ones; the method was immunoSEQ multiplex PCR. The table lists around 86,000 clones, about 93% of them singletons. The specimen was PBMCs. These receptors were collected from a woman aged 30 to 39 in good health and CMV-seropositive.

The chain is built from TRBV6-5 and TRBJ2-2; 8 nucleotides agree with TRBD2. The J segment lost 2 bases and the V segment lost 6 bases, leaving 2 bases of the junction unmatched. This CDR3 contains 14 residues. Germline V lookup: CDR1 MNHEY, CDR2 SVGAGI. CDR3 residues: CASSGRANTGELFF. CDR3 nucleotide sequence: TGTGCCAGCAGCGGGAGGGCCAACACCGGGGAGCTGTTTTTT.

The CDR3 loop reads CASSGGQGMPQHF. CDR3 in DNA: TGTGCCAGCAGCGGGGGACAGGGGATGCCCCAGCATTTT. The V gene is TRBV5-6, the J gene TRBJ1-5, with 10 positions matching TRBD1. Germline CDR1 SGHDT, CDR2 YYEEEE. The V segment lost 4 bases and the J segment 9 bases; nucleotides outside the gene matches: 4. The CDR3 has 13 residues. Combining the CDR3 with reference TRBV5-6 and TRBJ1-5 gives the whole variable domain DAGVTQSPTHLIKTRGQQVTLRCSPKSGHDTVSWYQQALGQGPQFIFQYYEEEERQRGNFPDRFSGHQFPNYSSELNVNALLLGDSALYLCASSGGQGMPQHFGDGTRLSIL.

V and J are TRBV12-2 and TRBJ2-2; the table's D call, TRBD1, has no DNA check behind it. TRBV12-2 is assigned pseudogene status. The CDR3 runs 17 residues. The CDR3 coding sequence is TGTGCAAGTCGCATCCAGTGGTACATCATGAACACCGGGGAGCTGTTTTTT. As protein: CASRIQWYIMNTGELFF.

This clone was seen a single time. The chain carries TRBV9 and TRBJ1-1, with TRBD1 matching 8 bases. Germline assignment: CDR1 SGDLS and CDR2 YYNGEE. CDR3 length equals 17 residues. The J segment lost 5 bases and the V segment lost 2 bases, leaving 14 bases of the junction unmatched. This CDR3 reads CASSVGAGGPVGTEAFF. The CDR3 nucleotides read TGTGCCAGCAGCGTGGGGGCAGGGGGCCCGGTGGGAACTGAAGCTTTCTTT.

This chain connects TRBV9 to TRBJ2-2; the match to TRBD2 covers 9 bases. V dropped 4 bases and J dropped 5; count of bases not matched to a gene: 6. The CDR3 covers 15 residues. CDR1 and CDR2 from the germline V gene are SGDLS and YYNGEE. The CDR3 bases are TGTGCCAGCAGCCCAGCGGGGGGAAAAACCGGGGAGCTGTTTTTT. As protein: CASSPAGGKTGELFF.

The chain links TRBV28 to TRBJ1-5, with 8 nucleotides matching TRBD1. Germline V gene sequence: CDR1 MDHEN, CDR2 SYDVKM. J was trimmed by 3 bases and V by 4 bases; bases with no gene match: 2. This CDR3 has 14 amino acids. The CDR3 here is CASSSTGVNQPQHF. CDR3 in DNA: TGTGCCAGCAGTTCGACAGGGGTCAATCAGCCCCAGCATTTT.